This TCR beta chain was profiled in a study of breast tumors, draining lymph nodes, adjacent tissues. MiXCR was run by TCRdb on the multiplex PCR reads, yielding one entry per CDR3 protein. The sample gives just under 65,000 distinct CDR3 sequences, approximately 54% of which show up once; around 19% is in the top ten. V dropped 10 bases and J dropped 0 bases, with 11 bases sitting between them. The length of the CDR3 is 13 residues. Germline CDR1 and CDR2: ENHRY and SYGVKD. This clonotype occurred many times. The sequenced material came from breast tumor tissue. This rearrangement joins TRBV10-3 to TRBJ2-3; tentatively, D is TRBD1 (5 bases). This TCR was recovered from a female donor with breast cancer. Some clones in this sample may be carry-over from other donors' samples. CDR3 sequence (DNA): TGTGCCACCCAGGGTAAGAGCACAGATACGCAGTATTTT. Its protein is CATQGKSTDTQYF.